A selection of T cell receptor beta chains follows, all from one sample in a study of blood T cell repertoires in COVID-19. Some clones are missing from TCRdb's copy, which holds only in-frame ones; the method was immunoSEQ multiplex PCR. The data show 250,000 to 400,000 clones, approximately 88% seen once. The sample comprised peripheral blood. All receptors come from a woman aged 25 to 39 with COVID-19, enrolled during active disease. CDR3s include the opening cysteine and the closing phenylalanine or tryptophan. The order of the fields is V gene, J gene, clone size, D gene, CDR3 DNA, CDR3 protein. The D gene is left open where the match is weak. A clone size is listed for some rows: how often the clone was seen (once, few, many), or a class if it is expanded.

v_call: TRBV5-6; j_call: TRBJ1-6; clone_size: NA; d_call: TRBD1; cdr3_nt: TGTGCCAGCAGCTCCGGGACAGGGTGGAATAATTCACCCCTCCACTTT; cdr3_aa: CASSSGTGWNNSPLHF
v_call: TRBV5-4; j_call: TRBJ1-6; clone_size: NA; d_call: NA; cdr3_nt: TGTGCCAGCAGTCGGGGTAGTAATTCACCCCTCCACTTT; cdr3_aa: CASSRGSNSPLHF
v_call: TRBV2; j_call: TRBJ2-3; clone_size: NA; d_call: NA; cdr3_nt: TGTGCCAGCTTGAGGGAGAGCACAGATACGCAGTATTTT; cdr3_aa: CASLRESTDTQYF
v_call: TRBV18; j_call: TRBJ2-2; clone_size: NA; d_call: NA; cdr3_nt: TGTGCCAGCTCACCGAGGAGCGGGGAGCTGTTTTTT; cdr3_aa: CASSPRSGELFF
v_call: TRBV5-5; j_call: TRBJ1-3; clone_size: NA; d_call: NA; cdr3_nt: TGTGCCAGCAGCTTGGCAACTGGAAACACCATATATTTT; cdr3_aa: CASSLATGNTIYF
v_call: TRBV7-9; j_call: TRBJ1-2; clone_size: NA; d_call: NA; cdr3_nt: TGTGCCAGCAGCTACGGAGGGCCAAACTATGGCTACACCTTC; cdr3_aa: CASSYGGPNYGYTF
v_call: TRBV28; j_call: TRBJ1-1; clone_size: NA; d_call: TRBD1; cdr3_nt: TGTGCCAGCAGAAGGAGACAGGGGGCGTTTGAAGCTTTCTTT; cdr3_aa: CASRRRQGAFEAFF
v_call: TRBV2; j_call: TRBJ1-2; clone_size: once; d_call: NA; cdr3_nt: TGTGCCAGCATGACGACAGGACGGATCTATGGCTACACCTTC; cdr3_aa: CASMTTGRIYGYTF
v_call: TRBV12-3/TRBV12-4; j_call: TRBJ1-2; clone_size: NA; d_call: TRBD1; cdr3_nt: TGTGCCAGCAGTTCCGACAGGGATGGCTACACCTTC; cdr3_aa: CASSSDRDGYTF
v_call: TRBV6-5; j_call: TRBJ2-3; clone_size: NA; d_call: TRBD1; cdr3_nt: TGTGCCAGCAGTTGGGGGACAGGGGAGGGGGCGTATACGCAGTATTTT; cdr3_aa: CASSWGTGEGAYTQYF
v_call: TRBV7-6; j_call: TRBJ1-2; clone_size: NA; d_call: TRBD1; cdr3_nt: TGTGCCAGCAGCTTATGGGACAGGGGGCAGGGCTACACCTTC; cdr3_aa: CASSLWDRGQGYTF
v_call: TRBV28; j_call: TRBJ1-4; clone_size: NA; d_call: NA; cdr3_nt: TGTGCCAGCAGTTTTCTCTCAGGCGCAACTAATGAAAAACTGTTTTTT; cdr3_aa: CASSFLSGATNEKLFF
v_call: TRBV30; j_call: TRBJ2-1; clone_size: NA; d_call: TRBD2; cdr3_nt: TGTGCCTGGAGTTTGGGACTAGCGTTCACCTACAATGAGCAGTTCTTC; cdr3_aa: CAWSLGLAFTYNEQFF
v_call: TRBV27; j_call: TRBJ1-5; clone_size: NA; d_call: NA; cdr3_nt: TGTGCCAGCAGTTTATCGGCCGGGGGCAATCAGCCCCAGCATTTT; cdr3_aa: CASSLSAGGNQPQHF
v_call: TRBV19; j_call: TRBJ2-3; clone_size: few; d_call: NA; cdr3_nt: TGTGCCAGTAGTCGAAGGCGCGGACAGCGCACAGATACGCAGTATTTT; cdr3_aa: CASSRRRGQRTDTQYF
v_call: TRBV18; j_call: TRBJ1-4; clone_size: NA; d_call: NA; cdr3_nt: TGTGCCAGCTCAGGCGGGGTTAATGAAAAACTGTTTTTT; cdr3_aa: CASSGGVNEKLFF
v_call: TRBV25-1; j_call: TRBJ2-6; clone_size: NA; d_call: NA; cdr3_nt: TGTGCTACGCAGGGGGGGGCCAACGTCCTGACTTTC; cdr3_aa: CATQGGANVLTF
v_call: TRBV28; j_call: TRBJ1-5; clone_size: once; d_call: NA; cdr3_nt: TGTGCCAGCTTCCCGGGGGGGGATAGCAATCAGCCCCAGCATTTT; cdr3_aa: CASFPGGDSNQPQHF
v_call: TRBV11-3; j_call: TRBJ2-1; clone_size: NA; d_call: TRBD1; cdr3_nt: TGTGCCAGCAGCTTAGGTGTGGGACAGGGGTTCAATGAGCAGTTCTTC; cdr3_aa: CASSLGVGQGFNEQFF
v_call: TRBV2; j_call: TRBJ2-1; clone_size: once; d_call: TRBD1; cdr3_nt: TGTGCCAGCCGGACAGGGGGCAATGAGCAGTTCTTC; cdr3_aa: CASRTGGNEQFF
v_call: TRBV6-9; j_call: TRBJ1-6; clone_size: few; d_call: TRBD1; cdr3_nt: TGTGCCAGCAGTAAGGGAAGAGGGGGCCGAGCTAATTCACCCCTCCACTTT; cdr3_aa: CASSKGRGGRANSPLHF
v_call: TRBV2; j_call: TRBJ1-1; clone_size: NA; d_call: TRBD1; cdr3_nt: TGTGCCAGCAGGGTGGACAGGGCGAACACTGAAGCTTTCTTT; cdr3_aa: CASRVDRANTEAFF
v_call: TRBV7-2; j_call: TRBJ2-2; clone_size: NA; d_call: TRBD2; cdr3_nt: TGTGCCAGCAGCGGGGGGGAATACAACGGGGAGCTGTTTTTT; cdr3_aa: CASSGGEYNGELFF